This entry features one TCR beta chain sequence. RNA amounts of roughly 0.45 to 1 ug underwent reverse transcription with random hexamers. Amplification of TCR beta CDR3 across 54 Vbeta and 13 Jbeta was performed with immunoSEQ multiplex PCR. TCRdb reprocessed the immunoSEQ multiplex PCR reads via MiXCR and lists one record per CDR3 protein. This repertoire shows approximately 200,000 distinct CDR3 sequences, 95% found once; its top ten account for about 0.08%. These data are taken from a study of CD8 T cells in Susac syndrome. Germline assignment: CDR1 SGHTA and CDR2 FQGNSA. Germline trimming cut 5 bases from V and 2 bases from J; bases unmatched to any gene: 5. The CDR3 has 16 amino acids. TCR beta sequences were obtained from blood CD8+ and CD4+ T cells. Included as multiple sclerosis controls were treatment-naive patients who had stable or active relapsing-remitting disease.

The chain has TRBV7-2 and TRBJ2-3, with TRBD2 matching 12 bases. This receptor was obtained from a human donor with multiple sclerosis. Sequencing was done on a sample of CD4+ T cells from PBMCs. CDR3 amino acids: CASSITSGGNTDTQYF. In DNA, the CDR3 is TGTGCCAGCAGCATTACTAGCGGGGGGAACACAGATACGCAGTATTTT.